The entry below gives a single TCR beta chain sequence along with its context. Its target is unknown. This record belongs to a study of blood T cells in healthy people across ages. The study's findings and limits: Long-lived donors carried more naive CD4+ cells and greater diversity than aged donors. Estimated diversity that came from one million T cells was considered an underestimate.

Donors were healthy Caucasian individuals from Russia aged about 6 to 95. The use of a sample-barcoded 5' primer and a J-beta primer mix characterized a second PCR of about 7 to 12 cycles. TCRdb passed the 5' RACE reads through MiXCR, listing each CDR3 protein once. The sample carries about 1.4 million distinct CDR3 sequences, approximately 63% recorded once. The CDR3 spans 14 residues. V was trimmed by 4 bases and J by 4 bases, leaving 11 bases between them. Source material: blood. The clonotype originates from a man younger than 35 in good health. The chain carries TRBV12-3 or TRBV12-4 and TRBJ2-4; D is possibly TRBD1 (6 bases). The CDR3: CASSSTGLKNIQYF. CDR3 bases: TGTGCCAGCAGTTCTACAGGGCTTAAAAACATTCAGTACTTC.